A single sample is the source of the 20 T cell receptor beta chains below, sequenced in a study of cytomegalovirus exposure and HLA in healthy donors. The study ran its PCR with 60 Vbeta and 13 Jbeta primers. Profiling relied on immunoSEQ multiplex PCR, and the TCRdb table lists in-frame clones only, not all of them. The data show about 160,000 clones, roughly 80% seen once. The material sequenced was PBMCs. These receptors were collected from a woman in her thirties or forties in good health and CMV-seronegative.

CDR3 sequence: CASSAPPGQGSHEQYF. CDR3 nucleotide sequence: TGTGCCAGCAGTGCCCCGCCGGGACAGGGTTCCCACGAGCAGTACTTC. The chain employs TRBV25-1 and TRBJ2-7; TRBD1 matches at 9 bases. This CDR3 has 16 amino acids. Unmatched junction bases numbered 12, after V lost 4 bases and J lost 5 bases. Germline V gives CDR1 MGHDK, CDR2 SYGVNS.

The rearrangement links TRBV9 to TRBJ1-4, with a weak D call TRBD1 (6 bases). Germline V CDR1 and CDR2: SGDLS, YYNGEE. The V end lost 0 bases, the J end lost 5 bases, and 14 bases lay between the germline ends. The CDR3 runs 16 residues. The CDR3 loop is CASSVGGGVLNEKLFF. CDR3 nucleotide sequence: TGTGCCAGCAGCGTAGGAGGGGGAGTCTTAAATGAAAAACTGTTTTTT. The entire variable domain, with the rest obtained from reference TRBV9 and TRBJ1-4, is as follows: DSGVTQTPKHLITATGQRVTLRCSPRSGDLSVYWYQQSLDQGLQFLIQYYNGEERAKGNILERFSAQQFPDLHSELNLSSLELGDSALYFCASSVGGGVLNEKLFFGSGTQLSVL.

There are a few counts of this clone. V and J are TRBV9 and TRBJ2-3, with 11 bases aligning to TRBD2. V was clipped by 3 bases and J by 0 bases; unmatched bases: 6. Germline CDR1 SGDLS, CDR2 YYNGEE. The CDR3 consists of 17 residues. The CDR3 nucleotides are TGTGCCAGCAGCGATATTCGACTAGCGGGAAGCACAGATACGCAGTATTTT. The encoded protein is CASSDIRLAGSTDTQYF.

To note about this clone: The germline gene is not matched at one end of the junction; a read error may be the cause. J is TRBJ2-7 and V is TRBV7-9; D ambiguous. The length of the CDR3 is 13 residues. Germline V gene lookup returns CDR1 SEHNR and CDR2 FQNEAQ (reference sequence). CDR3 in amino acids: CSSSLGFSPEQYF. The CDR3 DNA sequence: TGTTCCAGCAGCTTAGGGTTTAGTCCCGAGCAGTACTTC.

This chain connects TRBV6-5 to TRBJ1-2; 11 bases are shared with TRBD1. The CDR3 consists of 14 residues. The trim removed 5 bases at V and 8 bases at J, leaving 7 bases unmatched. Germline loops: CDR1 MNHEY, CDR2 SVGAGI. The CDR3 sequence: CASSLPGTGGGYTF. The DNA of the CDR3 is TGTGCCAGCAGTCTGCCGGGGACAGGGGGAGGCTACACCTTC.

The chain's CDR3 is CASSQEPSAGEKLFF. The CDR3 nucleotides are TGCGCCAGCAGCCAAGAGCCCTCGGCGGGTGAAAAACTGTTTTTT. J is TRBJ1-4 and V is TRBV4-1; no definite D call. With 0 bases removed from V and 7 bases from J, the gap between germline ends came to 12 bases. The CDR3 runs to 15 residues. The germline V gene has CDR1 MGHRA and CDR2 YSYEKL.

The rearrangement uses TRBV6-5 and TRBJ1-2; D not certain. V was shortened by 6 bases and J by 8 bases, with 13 bases between the two germline ends. The CDR3 consists of 12 residues. Germline CDR1 reads MNHEY; CDR2 reads SVGAGI. The CDR3 DNA reads TGTGCCAGCAGCGAGGAGAGGGAAGGCTACACCTTC. It codes for CASSEEREGYTF.

The rearrangement uses TRBV9 and TRBJ2-1, with TRBD1 matching 11 bases. This CDR3 region has 15 residues. CDR1 and CDR2 from the germline V gene are SGDLS and YYNGEE. V shed 4 bases and J 6 bases; nucleotides not matched to a gene: 6. The CDR3 protein is CASSMGGTGGNEQFF. The CDR3 DNA sequence: TGTGCCAGCAGCATGGGGGGGACAGGGGGCAATGAGCAGTTCTTC. Drawing the rest from reference TRBV9 and TRBJ2-1, the complete variable domain is DSGVTQTPKHLITATGQRVTLRCSPRSGDLSVYWYQQSLDQGLQFLIQYYNGEERAKGNILERFSAQQFPDLHSELNLSSLELGDSALYFCASSMGGTGGNEQFFGPGTRLTVL.

This chain joins TRBV5-1 and TRBJ1-2; unclear D gene. Germline assignment: CDR1 SGHRS and CDR2 YFSETQ. This CDR3 contains 12 residues. V lost 5 bases and J 6 bases, leaving 11 bases between the germline ends. CDR3 in amino acids: CASSPGVDGYTF. The DNA for the CDR3 is TGCGCCAGCAGTCCCGGGGTCGATGGCTACACCTTC. Supplemented by reference TRBV5-1 and TRBJ1-2, the full variable domain reads KAGVTQTPRYLIKTRGQQVTLSCSPISGHRSVSWYQQTPGQGLQFLFEYFSETQRNKGNFPGRFSGRQFSNSRSEMNVSTLELGDSALYLCASSPGVDGYTFGSGTRLTVV.

This chain joins TRBV28 and TRBJ2-3; 9 bases match TRBD1. V lost 6 bases, J lost 5 bases, and 9 bases stayed unmatched. This CDR3 contains 15 residues. Germline CDR1 is MDHEN and CDR2 is SYDVKM. CDR3 nucleotides: TGTGCCAGCAGGGGAGCCCCGGGACAGGGAGATACGCAGTATTTT. Residues: CASRGAPGQGDTQYF.

In its sample, this clone was seen once. The chain employs TRBV7-9 and TRBJ2-7, with a weak D call TRBD1 (6 bases). V was cut by 5 bases and J by 6 bases, with 14 bases left in between. Germline V lookup: CDR1 SEHNR, CDR2 FQNEAQ (reference sequence). This CDR3 contains 13 residues. CDR3 loop: CASSTPQGSEQYF. CDR3 nucleotides: TGTGCCAGCAGCACCCCACAGGGATCCGAGCAGTACTTC.

The V and J genes are TRBV6-1 and TRBJ1-2; 8 nucleotides line up with TRBD1. The CDR3 totals 13 residues. Germline V gives CDR1 MNHNS, CDR2 SASEGT. V gave up 6 bases and J gave up 8 bases; unmatched junction bases: 8. The CDR3 loop reads CASRQGGGGGYTF. The CDR3 DNA is TGTGCCAGCAGACAGGGGGGTGGAGGCGGCTACACCTTC.

This clone was seen once. The chain is built from TRBV25-1 and TRBJ2-7; 9 bases are shared with TRBD2. Germline assignment: CDR1 MGHDK and CDR2 SYGVNS. Unmatched junction bases numbered 10, after V lost 6 bases and J lost 4 bases. The CDR3 loop spans 15 amino acids. Written as DNA, the CDR3 is TGTGCCAGCAGCCCGGCCGGGACTAGCATGTACGAGCAGTACTTC. Its protein is CASSPAGTSMYEQYF.

This chain joins TRBV4-2 and TRBJ1-2; a possible D gene is TRBD1 (5 bases). The CDR3 is 19 residues long. Trimming took 1 base from V and 4 from J, leaving 25 bases between them. CDR1 is LGHNA, CDR2 YNFKEQ, per germline. The CDR3 DNA is TGTGCCAGCAGCCAAGGTCCCCGGTCGGGGCTGGCGGGAGCCTATGGCTACACCTTC. Residues: CASSQGPRSGLAGAYGYTF.

This clone appeared a few times. V is TRBV6-1 and J is TRBJ2-2; 10 positions agree with TRBD2. CDR3 size: 16 residues. The ends lost 4 bases at V and 3 bases at J; junction bases unmatched: 5. From germline, CDR1 is MNHNS and CDR2 SASEGT. The CDR3 DNA follows: TGTGCCAGCAGTGTACTAGCGGGGACATACACCGGGGAGCTGTTTTTT. Amino acids: CASSVLAGTYTGELFF.

V and J are TRBV6-1 and TRBJ1-2; D unclear. CDR3 length: 16 amino acids. Trimming removed 2 bases at V and 4 bases at J, with 17 bases between. Germline-derived CDR1 and CDR2 are MNHNS and SASEGT. The CDR3 nucleotides are TGTGCCAGCAGTGAATACGCGGGCGGGCTCGTCTATGGCTACACCTTC. It codes for CASSEYAGGLVYGYTF.

J is TRBJ2-2 and V is TRBV7-2; 10 bases are a match to TRBD2. V trimming: 7 bases; J trimming: 7 bases; junction bases outside the gene matches: 6. The CDR3 has 14 amino acids. Germline V gene sequence: CDR1 SGHTA, CDR2 FQGNSA. This CDR3 is CASKSGGVSGELFF. In DNA form, the CDR3 reads TGTGCCAGCAAAAGCGGGGGGGTTAGCGGGGAGCTGTTTTTT.

In its sample, this clone was seen once. The chain employs TRBV10-1 and TRBJ2-1, with a weak D call TRBD1 (5 bases). This CDR3 is built from 15 residues. Trimming took off 0 bases at V and 4 bases at J, with 10 bases between the two ends. The germline V gene encodes CDR1 WNHNN and CDR2 SYGVQD (reference sequence). The CDR3 region has the DNA TGCGCCAGCAGTGAGTCTCCAGGGAAGTACAATGAGCAGTTCTTC. This translates into CASSESPGKYNEQFF.

This clone came up a few times. This chain joins TRBV6-1 and TRBJ2-7, with D perhaps matching TRBD1 (6 bases). This CDR3 comprises 14 residues. Germline values: CDR1 MNHNS, CDR2 SASEGT. V lost 3 bases, J lost 6 bases, and 15 bases lay in between. As DNA, the CDR3 is TGTGCCAGCAGTGACAGGGGACCTTTGGGCGAGCAGTACTTC. Amino acid sequence: CASSDRGPLGEQYF.

The chain recombines TRBV15 with TRBJ2-1; 11 bases agree with TRBD2. CDR1 and CDR2 from the germline V gene are LNHNV and YYDKDF (reference sequence). This CDR3 contains 16 residues. V lost 7 bases to trimming and J lost 6 bases; unmatched junction nucleotides: 11. The CDR3 loop is CATKGASGGIANEQFF. The CDR3 DNA sequence: TGTGCCACCAAGGGGGCTAGCGGGGGGATCGCCAATGAGCAGTTCTTC.